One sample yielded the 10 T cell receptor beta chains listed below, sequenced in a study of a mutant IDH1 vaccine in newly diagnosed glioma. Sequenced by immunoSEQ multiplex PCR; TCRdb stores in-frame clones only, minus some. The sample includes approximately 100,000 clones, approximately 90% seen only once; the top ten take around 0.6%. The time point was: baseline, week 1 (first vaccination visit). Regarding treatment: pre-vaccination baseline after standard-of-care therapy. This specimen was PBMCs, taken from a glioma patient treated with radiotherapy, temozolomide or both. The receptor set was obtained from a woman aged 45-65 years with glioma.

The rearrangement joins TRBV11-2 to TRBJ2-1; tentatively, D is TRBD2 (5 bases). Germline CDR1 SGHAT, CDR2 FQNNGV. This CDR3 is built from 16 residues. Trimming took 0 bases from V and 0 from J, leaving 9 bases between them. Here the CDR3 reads CASSLEYGSSYNEQFF. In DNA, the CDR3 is TGTGCCAGCAGCTTAGAGTATGGGAGCTCCTACAATGAGCAGTTCTTC.

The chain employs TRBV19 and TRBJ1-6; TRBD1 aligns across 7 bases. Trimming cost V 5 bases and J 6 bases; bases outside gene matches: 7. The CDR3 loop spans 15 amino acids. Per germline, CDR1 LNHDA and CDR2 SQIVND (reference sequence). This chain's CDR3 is CASSPREGANSPLHF. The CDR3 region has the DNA TGTGCCAGTAGTCCTCGGGAGGGGGCTAATTCACCCCTCCACTTT.

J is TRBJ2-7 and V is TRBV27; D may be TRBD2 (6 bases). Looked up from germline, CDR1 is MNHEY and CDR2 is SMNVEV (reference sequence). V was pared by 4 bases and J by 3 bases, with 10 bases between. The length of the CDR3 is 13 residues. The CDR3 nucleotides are TGTGCCAGCAGTTCGGAGGGTTTCTACGAGCAGTACTTC. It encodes CASSSEGFYEQYF.

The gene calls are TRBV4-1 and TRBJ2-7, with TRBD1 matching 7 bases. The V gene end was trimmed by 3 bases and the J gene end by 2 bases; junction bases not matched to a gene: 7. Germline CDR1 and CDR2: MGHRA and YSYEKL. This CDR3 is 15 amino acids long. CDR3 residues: CASSHRQGRAYEQYF. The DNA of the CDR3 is TGCGCCAGCAGCCATAGACAGGGCCGAGCCTACGAGCAGTACTTC.

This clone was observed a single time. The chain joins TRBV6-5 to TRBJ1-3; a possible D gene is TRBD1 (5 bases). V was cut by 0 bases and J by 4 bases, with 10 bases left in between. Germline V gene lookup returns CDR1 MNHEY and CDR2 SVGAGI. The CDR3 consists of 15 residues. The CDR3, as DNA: TGTGCCAGCAGTTACTCGCCCAGGGCCGGAAACACCATATATTTT. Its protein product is CASSYSPRAGNTIYF.

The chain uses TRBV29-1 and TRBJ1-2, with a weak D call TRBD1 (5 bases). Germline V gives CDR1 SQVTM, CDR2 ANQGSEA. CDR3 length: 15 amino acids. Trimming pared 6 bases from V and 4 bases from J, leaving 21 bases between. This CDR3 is CSVPSPGLRIYGYTF. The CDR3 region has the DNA TGCAGCGTCCCATCTCCGGGACTCCGAATCTATGGCTACACCTTC.

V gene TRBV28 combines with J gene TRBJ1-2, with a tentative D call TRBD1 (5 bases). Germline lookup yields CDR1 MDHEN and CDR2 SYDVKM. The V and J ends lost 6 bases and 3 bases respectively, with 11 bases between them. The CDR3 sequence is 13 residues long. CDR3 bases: TGTGCCAGCAGGTTCGGAGGGGACTATGGCTACACCTTC. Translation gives CASRFGGDYGYTF.

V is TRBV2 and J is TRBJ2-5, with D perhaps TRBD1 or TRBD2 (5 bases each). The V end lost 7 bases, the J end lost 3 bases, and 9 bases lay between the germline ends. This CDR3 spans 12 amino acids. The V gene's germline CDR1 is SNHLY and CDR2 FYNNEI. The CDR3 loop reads CASKQEEETQYF. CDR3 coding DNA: TGTGCCAGCAAACAGGAGGAAGAGACCCAGTACTTC.

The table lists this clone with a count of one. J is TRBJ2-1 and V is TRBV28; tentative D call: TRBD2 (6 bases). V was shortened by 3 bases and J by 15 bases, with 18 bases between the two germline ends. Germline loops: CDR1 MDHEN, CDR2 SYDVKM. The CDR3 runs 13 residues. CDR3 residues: CASSFGGGVLGFF. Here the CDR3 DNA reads TGTGCCAGCAGTTTTGGGGGAGGAGTTTTAGGGTTCTTC.

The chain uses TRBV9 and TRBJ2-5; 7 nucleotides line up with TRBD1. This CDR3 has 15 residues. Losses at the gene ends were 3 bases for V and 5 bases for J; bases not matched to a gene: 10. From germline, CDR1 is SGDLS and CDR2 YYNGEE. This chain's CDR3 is CASSAMGQIGETQYF. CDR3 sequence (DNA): TGTGCCAGCAGCGCGATGGGACAGATAGGGGAGACCCAGTACTTC.